The source of this T cell receptor beta chain is a study of T-cell reconstitution after alpha-beta-depleted transplantation in children. Overall study findings and caveats: The origin of high day-60 TCRbeta diversity in some patients lay in surviving recipient T cells and thymic progenitors. T cells produced anew were the main source of T-cell counts and diversity one year after transplant. Expanded clones from the graft, numbering several hundred, reportedly supplied alpha-beta T cells about two months after transplant.

A word on this clonotype: Its specificity is not known.

As it was prepared, the TCRbeta library received unique molecular identifiers. TCRdb called the PCR reads again in MiXCR, with one record for every CDR3 protein. Altogether around 700,000 distinct CDR3 sequences are present, around 13% being singletons, with the ten largest covering 0.79%. The CDR3 consists of 12 residues. V shed 8 bases and J shed 7 bases, with 12 bases lying between them. The germline CDR1 and CDR2 sequences are SNHLY and FYNNEI. The sequence came from a girl aged 2 to 10 with congenital amegakaryocytic thrombocytopenia, due to receive a stem cell transplant. The J gene is TRBJ2-1, the V gene TRBV2; D remains unclear. The sequences come from PBMCs, collected before TCRalphabeta/CD19-depleted stem cell transplant. The CDR3 sequence: CASFRLGNEQFF. The CDR3 nucleotides read TGTGCCAGCTTCAGGTTGGGGAATGAGCAGTTCTTC.